The 14 T cell receptor beta chains listed next were all sequenced from one sample in a study of cytomegalovirus exposure and HLA in healthy donors. Use of 60 Vbeta and 13 Jbeta primers characterized the PCR. Profiled with immunoSEQ multiplex PCR; TCRdb holds only in-frame clones, not every one. The sample comprises 210,000 or so clones, approximately 87% of which are singletons, and over 1% rests with the top ten. The sample comprised PBMCs. The source of these receptors is a man aged 25 to 45 in good health and CMV-seronegative.

This clone was seen a single time. The V call is TRBV27, the J call TRBJ1-2; D ambiguous. The CDR3 runs 13 residues. Trimming stripped 3 bases from V and 1 base from J, with 6 bases between. CDR1 and CDR2 (germline): MNHEY, SMNVEV (reference sequence). CDR3 sequence: CASSLGSNYGYTF. In DNA, the CDR3 is TGTGCCAGCAGTTTGGGCAGTAACTATGGCTACACCTTC.

This sequence joins TRBV5-1 and TRBJ1-2; no firm D call. The V end lost 0 bases, the J end lost 3 bases, and 6 bases lay between the germline ends. This CDR3 region has 13 residues. Per the germline V gene, CDR1 is SGHRS and CDR2 is YFSETQ. The CDR3 DNA is TGCGCCAGCAGCTTGGGCCAGGACTATGGCTACACCTTC. Translation gives CASSLGQDYGYTF. Filled out from reference TRBV5-1 and TRBJ1-2, the complete variable domain reads KAGVTQTPRYLIKTRGQQVTLSCSPISGHRSVSWYQQTPGQGLQFLFEYFSETQRNKGNFPGRFSGRQFSNSRSEMNVSTLELGDSALYLCASSLGQDYGYTFGSGTRLTVV.

The chain carries TRBV6-1 and TRBJ2-7; D unclear. V lost 1 base to trimming and J lost 0 bases, with 13 bases between them. Per germline, CDR1 MNHNS and CDR2 SASEGT. The CDR3 is 16 amino acids. CDR3 in amino acids: CASSEGFGGSSYEQYF. CDR3 in DNA: TGTGCCAGCAGTGAAGGATTCGGCGGAAGCTCCTACGAGCAGTACTTC.

This chain uses TRBV7-9 with TRBJ1-6, with D perhaps matching TRBD1 (5 bases). Per germline, CDR1 SEHNR and CDR2 FQNEAQ (reference sequence). Deletions cut 5 bases from V and 5 bases from J, with 25 bases between. This CDR3 has 19 residues. In DNA, the CDR3 is TGTGCCAGCAGCCCCCAATTGGATCGATATGGGGCTAATAATTCACCCCTCCACTTT. This translates into CASSPQLDRYGANNSPLHF. The variable domain in full, with the rest retrieved from reference TRBV7-9 and TRBJ1-6, is DTGVSQNPRHKITKRGQNVTFRCDPISEHNRLYWYRQTLGQGPEFLTYFQNEAQLEKSRLLSDRFSAERPKGSFSTLEIQRTEQGDSAMYLCASSPQLDRYGANNSPLHFGNGTRLTVT.

The chain carries TRBV27 and TRBJ2-7, with 7 bases aligning to TRBD1. The CDR3 contains 15 residues. CDR1 MNHEY and CDR2 SMNVEV come from the germline V gene (reference sequence). The V and J ends lost 4 bases and 2 bases, in that order; junction bases with no gene match: 8. The chain's CDR3 is CASSSIRGPPYEQYF. CDR3 bases: TGTGCCAGCAGTTCCATAAGGGGGCCCCCCTACGAGCAGTACTTC.

The chain carries TRBV5-1 and TRBJ2-1, with TRBD2 matching over 12 bases. The CDR3 loop spans 16 amino acids. After removal of 3 bases from V and 7 bases from J, the junction contained 8 bases not matched to a gene. Germline assignment: CDR1 SGHRS and CDR2 YFSETQ. The DNA of the CDR3 is TGCGCCAGCAGCTCCACCCAGACTAGCGGGAGTAATGAGCAGTTCTTC. Protein product: CASSSTQTSGSNEQFF.

The J gene is TRBJ2-3, the V gene TRBV5-1; the match to TRBD2 covers 13 bases. Germline lookup yields CDR1 SGHRS and CDR2 YFSETQ. V gave up 5 bases and J gave up 4 bases; unmatched junction bases: 13. CDR3 length equals 18 residues. The CDR3 reads CASRSLAGGPWSSDTQYF. CDR3 in DNA: TGCGCCAGCAGATCACTAGCGGGAGGGCCCTGGTCGTCAGATACGCAGTATTTT.

The V and J genes are TRBV5-1 and TRBJ1-1, with 9 bases matching TRBD1. The CDR3 is made up of 14 amino acids. Germline lookup yields CDR1 SGHRS and CDR2 YFSETQ. Germline trimming cut 4 bases from V and 4 bases from J; bases unmatched to any gene: 5. CDR3 nucleotide sequence: TGCGCCAGCAGCGGCACGACAGGGGGCACTGAAGCTTTCTTT. It codes for CASSGTTGGTEAFF.

The count of this clone is one. This sequence joins TRBV19 and TRBJ1-5, with D maybe TRBD1 (5 bases). The V end lost 6 bases, the J end lost 7 bases, and 16 bases lay between the germline ends. The CDR3 contains 14 residues. Germline-derived CDR1 and CDR2 are LNHDA and SQIVND (reference sequence). The CDR3 region has the DNA TGTGCCAGTAGGGCAAGGCAGGGTTGGCAGCCCCAGCATTTT. It is translated as CASRARQGWQPQHF.

The chain is built from TRBV2 and TRBJ2-5; 7 nucleotides align to TRBD2. The CDR3 runs 15 residues. In germline, CDR1 is SNHLY, CDR2 FYNNEI. The V segment lost 5 bases and the J segment 5 bases; nucleotides outside the gene matches: 11. This chain's CDR3 is CASSSPMGGVETQYF. The CDR3 region has the DNA TGTGCCAGCAGTTCCCCAATGGGGGGGGTGGAGACCCAGTACTTC.

As concerns this clone: One junction end does not reproduce the germline sequence, and a read error may be involved. The chain couples TRBV7-9 to TRBJ1-2, with TRBD1 matching 9 bases. There are 16 residues in the CDR3. CDR1 is SEHNR, CDR2 FQNEAQ, per germline (reference sequence). The CDR3 nucleotides read TGTTCCAGCACCACCTTGGACAGGGGAGTAAACTATGGCTACACCTTC. It is translated as CSSTTLDRGVNYGYTF.

J is TRBJ2-7 and V is TRBV19; 8 bases fit TRBD1. CDR3 length: 16 amino acids. CDR1 LNHDA and CDR2 SQIVND come from the germline V gene (reference sequence). With 4 bases clipped from V and 3 bases from J, the junction kept 11 bases outside the gene matches. DNA for the CDR3: TGTGCCAGTAGTAAGCCGGGACAGGTCGGGCGCTACGAGCAGTACTTC. Its translation: CASSKPGQVGRYEQYF.

This chain joins TRBV18 and TRBJ1-6; 8 nucleotides align to TRBD1. J was trimmed by 7 bases and V by 4 bases; bases with no gene match: 12. This CDR3 contains 17 residues. Germline V lookup: CDR1 KGHSH, CDR2 LQKENI. CDR3 DNA: TGTGCCAGCTCACGGACATGGGACAGGTCTGGGAATTCACCCCTCCACTTT. Protein product: CASSRTWDRSGNSPLHF.

The chain is built from TRBV27 and TRBJ2-3; 9 bases align to TRBD1. The V gene end was trimmed by 6 bases and the J gene end by 2 bases; junction bases not matched to a gene: 6. This CDR3 region has 15 residues. Germline V CDR1 and CDR2: MNHEY, SMNVEV (reference sequence). CDR3 residues: CASSPGQGYTDTQYF. CDR3 nucleotide sequence: TGTGCCAGCAGCCCGGGACAGGGTTACACAGATACGCAGTATTTT.